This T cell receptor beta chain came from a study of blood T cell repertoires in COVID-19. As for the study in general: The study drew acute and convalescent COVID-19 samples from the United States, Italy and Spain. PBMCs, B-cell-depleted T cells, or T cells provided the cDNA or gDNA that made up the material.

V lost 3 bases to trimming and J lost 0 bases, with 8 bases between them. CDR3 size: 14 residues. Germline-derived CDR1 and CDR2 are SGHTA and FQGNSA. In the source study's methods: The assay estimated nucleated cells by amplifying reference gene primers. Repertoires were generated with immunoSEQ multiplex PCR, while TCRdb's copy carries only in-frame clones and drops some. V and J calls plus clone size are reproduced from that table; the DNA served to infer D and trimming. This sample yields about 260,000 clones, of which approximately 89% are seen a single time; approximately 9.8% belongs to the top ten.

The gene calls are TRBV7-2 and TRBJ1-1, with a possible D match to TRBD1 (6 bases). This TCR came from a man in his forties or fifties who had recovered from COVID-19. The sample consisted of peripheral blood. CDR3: CASSFTGLNTEAFF. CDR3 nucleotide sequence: TGTGCCAGCAGCTTTACAGGGTTGAACACTGAAGCTTTCTTT.